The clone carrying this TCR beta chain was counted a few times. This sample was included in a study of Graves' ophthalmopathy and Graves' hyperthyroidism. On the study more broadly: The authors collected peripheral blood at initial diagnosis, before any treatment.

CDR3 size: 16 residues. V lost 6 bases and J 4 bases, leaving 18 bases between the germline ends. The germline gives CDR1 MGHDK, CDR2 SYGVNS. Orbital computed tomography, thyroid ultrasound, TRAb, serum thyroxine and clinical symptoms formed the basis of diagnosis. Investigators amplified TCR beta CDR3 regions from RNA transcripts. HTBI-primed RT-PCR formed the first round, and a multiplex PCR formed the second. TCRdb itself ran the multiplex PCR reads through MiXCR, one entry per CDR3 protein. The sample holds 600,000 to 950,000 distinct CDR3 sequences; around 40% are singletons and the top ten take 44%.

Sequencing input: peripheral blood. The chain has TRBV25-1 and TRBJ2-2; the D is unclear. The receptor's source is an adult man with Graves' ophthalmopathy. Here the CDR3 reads CASSQAPRPGTGELFF. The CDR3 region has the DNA TGTGCCAGCAGCCAAGCTCCTCGGCCTGGCACCGGGGAGCTGTTTTTT.